Sequencing of this T cell receptor (beta chain) was carried out in a study of OX40 agonist ivuxolimab in advanced cancers. This clone was recorded once. Using immunoSEQ multiplex PCR, the repertoire was profiled, and TCRdb retains in-frame clones only, with some absent. Here the sample spans some 86,000 clones, 90% to 95% being singletons. CDR3 length: 14 amino acids. Germline lookup yields CDR1 MNHEY and CDR2 SVGAGI. Losses at the gene ends were 6 bases for V and 3 bases for J; bases not matched to a gene: 8. The clonotype comes from an adult with an advanced solid tumor such as melanoma, head and neck, liver or kidney cancer. The chain carries TRBV6-5 and TRBJ2-7, with 7 nucleotides matching TRBD1. Material: CD4+ or CD8+ T cells sorted from blood, obtained in a trial of the OX40 agonist ivuxolimab. The CDR3 protein is CASSDRETYYEQYF. CDR3 nucleotides: TGTGCCAGCAGCGACAGGGAAACCTACTACGAGCAGTACTTC.